Listed below are T cell receptor beta chains from one sample, sequenced in a study of response to subunit inactivated influenza vaccine. A single record per CDR3 protein comes from TCRdb applying MiXCR to the RT-PCR reads. Among 450,000 to 550,000 distinct CDR3 sequences listed, around 25% were seen once. The sample in question was CD4+ T cells sorted from PBMCs, obtained 4 to 6 days after vaccination. The receptors were gathered from a man aged 50 to 59 who received an inactivated influenza vaccine. Both conserved end residues are part of each CDR3. A D gene is named only where the DNA matches it firmly. Clone size is given for some rows only: seen once, a few or many times, or a class if the clone is expanded.

V gene: TRBV20-1
clone size: -
D gene: TRBD2
J gene: TRBJ2-1
CDR3 DNA: TGCAGTGCTGCGAGTATGGAGCGGGAGGGAAACAATGAGCAGTTCTTC
CDR3 protein: CSAASMEREGNNEQFF

V gene: TRBV28
clone size: -
D gene: TRBD1
J gene: TRBJ1-6
CDR3 DNA: TGTGCCAGCAGCTCGGGACAGGGGGCTTCACCCCTCCACTTT
CDR3 protein: CASSSGQGASPLHF

V gene: TRBV5-4
clone size: -
D gene: TRBD1
J gene: TRBJ2-7
CDR3 DNA: TGTGCCAGCAGCGTAGGACAGGGTAAGGGCGAGCAGTACTTC
CDR3 protein: CASSVGQGKGEQYF

V gene: TRBV2
clone size: -
D gene: -
J gene: TRBJ1-1
CDR3 DNA: TGTGCCAGCACCTCCCAGGGAGCTTGGGCTTTCTTT
CDR3 protein: CASTSQGAWAFF

V gene: TRBV4-2
clone size: -
D gene: -
J gene: TRBJ1-6
CDR3 DNA: TGTGCCAGCAGCCAATATCAGGGTGACTCCCTCCACTTT
CDR3 protein: CASSQYQGDSLHF

V gene: TRBV29-1
clone size: few
D gene: -
J gene: TRBJ1-1
CDR3 DNA: TGCAGCGCCTATCGTGGGGCACTGGTCACTGAAGCTTTCTTT
CDR3 protein: CSAYRGALVTEAFF

V gene: TRBV7-8
clone size: -
D gene: -
J gene: TRBJ2-7
CDR3 DNA: TGTGCCAGCAGCCCAGTCCGGGGGGCGCAGGGCTACGAGCAGTACTTC
CDR3 protein: CASSPVRGAQGYEQYF

V gene: TRBV6-2/TRBV6-3
clone size: few
D gene: TRBD2
J gene: TRBJ2-7
CDR3 DNA: TGTGCCAGCAGTCACCCAGCTAGCGGGGGACCCGTGGACGAGCAGTACTTC
CDR3 protein: CASSHPASGGPVDEQYF

V gene: TRBV20-1
clone size: -
D gene: -
J gene: TRBJ2-5
CDR3 DNA: TGCAGTGCTGGTTTCAGAGAGACCCAGTACTTC
CDR3 protein: CSAGFRETQYF

V gene: TRBV5-1
clone size: few
D gene: -
J gene: TRBJ2-3
CDR3 DNA: TGCGCCAGCAGCTTGGGTTTGGGGTCTTCAACAGATACGCAGTATTTT
CDR3 protein: CASSLGLGSSTDTQYF

V gene: TRBV5-1
clone size: few
D gene: -
J gene: TRBJ2-1
CDR3 DNA: TGCGCCAGCAGCTTGCCCAGTTTGAATGAGCAGTTCTTC
CDR3 protein: CASSLPSLNEQFF

V gene: TRBV29-1
clone size: -
D gene: -
J gene: TRBJ2-7
CDR3 DNA: TGCAGCGCCGGCAGTTCTAGCGTCCACGAGCAGTACTTC
CDR3 protein: CSAGSSSVHEQYF

V gene: TRBV20-1
clone size: -
D gene: -
J gene: TRBJ2-3
CDR3 DNA: TGCAGTGCTTCTTATCCACCGGGGGCGGGAGATACGCAGTATTTT
CDR3 protein: CSASYPPGAGDTQYF

V gene: TRBV7-6
clone size: -
D gene: -
J gene: TRBJ1-3
CDR3 DNA: TGTGCCAGCAGCTTAGCGGGGAGGGTCGGAAACACCATATATTTT
CDR3 protein: CASSLAGRVGNTIYF

V gene: TRBV10-3
clone size: few
D gene: TRBD2
J gene: TRBJ2-7
CDR3 DNA: TGTGCCATCACAACGGGGGGGCCGAGTCAGGAGCAGTACTTC
CDR3 protein: CAITTGGPSQEQYF

V gene: TRBV25-1
clone size: -
D gene: TRBD1
J gene: TRBJ2-7
CDR3 DNA: TGTGCCAGCACGAGGACAGGGACTCGCGAGCAGTACTTC
CDR3 protein: CASTRTGTREQYF

V gene: TRBV20-1
clone size: -
D gene: TRBD1
J gene: TRBJ1-6
CDR3 DNA: TGCAGTGCTAGACGAAGACAGGGAGGATCACCCCTCCACTTT
CDR3 protein: CSARRRQGGSPLHF

V gene: TRBV20-1
clone size: -
D gene: -
J gene: TRBJ2-7
CDR3 DNA: TGCAGTGCTAGAGTGGACCGCTACGAGCAGTACTTC
CDR3 protein: CSARVDRYEQYF

V gene: TRBV12-3/TRBV12-4
clone size: -
D gene: -
J gene: TRBJ2-1
CDR3 DNA: TGTGCCAGCAGACCTGGACAGTTGACTGAGCAGTTCTTC
CDR3 protein: CASRPGQLTEQFF

V gene: TRBV4-1
clone size: -
D gene: TRBD2
J gene: TRBJ2-3
CDR3 DNA: TGCGCCAGCAGCCACCCGGGAGGATCAGATACGCAGTATTTT
CDR3 protein: CASSHPGGSDTQYF

V gene: TRBV28
clone size: -
D gene: TRBD1
J gene: TRBJ2-1
CDR3 DNA: TGTGCCAGCAGTGGTAGGACAGGGAGCTCCTACAATGAGCAGTTCTTC
CDR3 protein: CASSGRTGSSYNEQFF

V gene: TRBV9
clone size: few
D gene: TRBD2
J gene: TRBJ2-1
CDR3 DNA: TGTGCCAGCAGCGTGGGGACTAGCGGTAAAGAGCAGTTCTTC
CDR3 protein: CASSVGTSGKEQFF

V gene: TRBV10-3
clone size: few
D gene: TRBD1
J gene: TRBJ2-5
CDR3 DNA: TGTGCCATCAGTTATACAGGGGGAGAGACCCAGTACTTC
CDR3 protein: CAISYTGGETQYF

V gene: TRBV20-1
clone size: few
D gene: -
J gene: TRBJ2-7
CDR3 DNA: TGCAGTGCTAGCGACGTCTACGAGGCCTACGAGCAGTACTTC
CDR3 protein: CSASDVYEAYEQYF

V gene: TRBV11-2
clone size: -
D gene: TRBD1
J gene: TRBJ2-5
CDR3 DNA: TGTGCCAGCAGCTTCTCGACAGGGTCACAAGAGACCCAGTACTTC
CDR3 protein: CASSFSTGSQETQYF

V gene: TRBV20-1
clone size: -
D gene: TRBD1
J gene: TRBJ1-4
CDR3 DNA: TGCAGTGCATCCAGACGGGACAGGGGTAAACTGTTTTTT
CDR3 protein: CSASRRDRGKLFF

V gene: TRBV12-3/TRBV12-4
clone size: few
D gene: TRBD1
J gene: TRBJ2-5
CDR3 DNA: TGTGCCAGCAGTTGGACAGGGAGGTCAGAGACCCAGTACTTC
CDR3 protein: CASSWTGRSETQYF